One sample yielded the 18 T cell receptor beta chains listed below, sequenced in a study of T cells in Graves' hyperthyroidism and ophthalmopathy. TCR beta CDR3 regions were amplified from RNA. With the HTBI primer set, the TCR CDR3 went through a first round of RT-PCR. TCRdb recomputed calls from the multiplex PCR reads with MiXCR, one row per CDR3 protein. The sample lists about 180,000 distinct CDR3 sequences; over 15% were seen once. The sample consisted of blood. The origin of the receptors is a woman between 45 and 60 years old with Graves' hyperthyroidism.

J is TRBJ2-7 and V is TRBV4-2, with D perhaps matching TRBD2 (6 bases). The CDR3 sequence is 14 residues long. The germline V gene encodes CDR1 LGHNA and CDR2 YNFKEQ. Trimming took off 4 bases at V and 6 bases at J, with 16 bases between the two ends. In DNA form, the CDR3 reads TGTGCCAGCAGCCTCGGGACGGGACTCCTCGAGCAGTACTTC. Translated, it gives CASSLGTGLLEQYF.

The chain uses TRBV20-1 and TRBJ1-2, with D uncertain. Germline assignment: CDR1 DFQATT and CDR2 SNEGSKA (reference sequence). Trimming pared 4 bases from V and 9 bases from J, leaving 12 bases between. CDR3 length equals 11 residues. CDR3: CSAIPDLSYTF. CDR3 bases: TGCAGTGCTATCCCCGACCTAAGCTACACCTTC.

This clonotype was observed many times. The V call is TRBV15, the J call TRBJ2-1; D is undetermined. The CDR3 extends over 15 amino acids. V dropped 11 bases and J dropped 1 base, with 18 bases sitting between them. Germline CDR1 is LNHNV and CDR2 is YYDKDF (reference sequence). The CDR3 loop is CAVSYSPLSYNEQFF. In DNA form, the CDR3 reads TGTGCCGTATCATACTCGCCTCTTTCCTACAATGAGCAGTTCTTC.

This clonotype was seen ten or more times. J is TRBJ1-1 and V is TRBV6-1; the match to TRBD1 covers 9 bases. Germline CDR1 reads MNHNS; CDR2 reads SASEGT. J was trimmed by 5 bases and V by 7 bases; bases with no gene match: 8. This CDR3 has 14 amino acids. The CDR3: CASMKDRGRTEAFF. CDR3 in DNA: TGTGCCAGCATGAAGGACAGGGGAAGGACTGAAGCTTTCTTT.

The CDR3 spells CASSQGRQGPYGYTF. CDR3 DNA: TGTGCCAGCAGCCAGGGAAGACAGGGACCCTATGGCTACACCTTC. The chain is built from TRBV3-1 and TRBJ1-2; 7 nucleotides line up with TRBD1. V gave up 3 bases and J gave up 4 bases; unmatched junction bases: 8. CDR1 and CDR2 from the germline V gene are LGHDT and YNNKEL (reference sequence). This CDR3 is built from 15 residues. The whole variable domain, remainder taken from reference TRBV3-1 and TRBJ1-2, is DTAVSQTPKYLVTQMGNDKSIKCEQNLGHDTMYWYKQDSKKFLKIMFSYNNKELIINETVPNRFSPKSPDKAHLNLHINSLELGDSAVYFCASSQGRQGPYGYTFGSGTRLTVV.

This clonotype showed up many times. This chain connects TRBV3-1 to TRBJ1-1; D not certain. In germline, CDR1 is LGHDT, CDR2 YNNKEL (reference sequence). The CDR3 contains 13 residues. The V end lost 1 base, the J end lost 4 bases, and 7 bases lay between the germline ends. For the CDR3, the DNA is TGTGCCAGCAGCCAAGGGACGGGCACTGAAGCTTTCTTT. Translation: CASSQGTGTEAFF.

On this clonotype: A much larger clone lies one base from this, so it may be a read error. The rearrangement joins TRBV3-1 to TRBJ2-5; D is perhaps TRBD1 or TRBD2 (6 bases each). V was pared by 0 bases and J by 2 bases, with 19 bases between. The length of the CDR3 is 18 residues. Germline V lookup: CDR1 LGHDT, CDR2 YNNKEL (reference sequence). CDR3 region: CASSQDGWSGASQETQYF. The CDR3 region has the DNA TGTGCCAGCAGCCAAGACGGGTGGTCGGGGGCCTCTCAAGAGACCCAGTACTTC.

This clonotype has at least ten counts. This chain links TRBV19 with TRBJ2-1; TRBD1 agrees at 9 bases. J lost 6 bases, V lost 5 bases, and 11 bases had no gene match. Germline lookup yields CDR1 LNHDA and CDR2 SQIVND (reference sequence). There are 16 residues in the CDR3. The chain's CDR3 is CASSPPHPTGGNEQFF. CDR3 nucleotides: TGTGCCAGTAGTCCTCCTCACCCGACAGGGGGCAATGAGCAGTTCTTC.

This clonotype was recorded a few times. The genes are TRBV7-3 and TRBJ2-1, with TRBD1 as a possible D gene (6 bases). Trimming left V 0 bases short and J 2 bases short, with 11 bases between. The CDR3 runs to 16 residues. Germline values: CDR1 SGHTA, CDR2 FQGTGA. The DNA for the CDR3 is TGTGCCAGCAGCTTAACCCCAGGGGTTCCCTACAATGAGCAGTTCTTC. It encodes CASSLTPGVPYNEQFF. The variable domain in full, with the rest retrieved from reference TRBV7-3 and TRBJ2-1, is GAGVSQTPSNKVTEKGKYVELRCDPISGHTALYWYRQSLGQGPEFLIYFQGTGAADDSGLPNDRFFAVRPEGSVSTLKIQRTERGDSAVYLCASSLTPGVPYNEQFFGPGTRLTVL.

This clonotype was seen many times. The chain carries TRBV2 and TRBJ1-4; 10 positions agree with TRBD1. CDR3 length: 14 amino acids. The junction had 4 bases not matched to a gene; V was cut back by 6 bases and J by 6 bases. From germline, CDR1 is SNHLY and CDR2 FYNNEI. The CDR3 DNA reads TGTGCCAGCAGCCACGACAGGGGGCATGAAAAACTGTTTTTT. It codes for CASSHDRGHEKLFF.

This clonotype was observed at least ten times. The V and J genes are TRBV5-6 and TRBJ2-7; no definite D call. Germline V gene lookup returns CDR1 SGHDT and CDR2 YYEEEE. The length of the CDR3 is 11 residues. Trimming took off 2 bases at V and 12 bases at J, with 12 bases between the two ends. The CDR3 DNA follows: TGTGCCAGCAGCTTAGGCAGAATGATGTACTTC. This translates into CASSLGRMMYF.

The chain combines TRBV18 with TRBJ2-5; D not certain. V was cut by 4 bases and J by 0 bases, with 3 bases left in between. Germline V gene sequence: CDR1 KGHSH, CDR2 LQKENI. CDR3 size: 12 residues. The CDR3 sequence: CASSRDQETQYF. As DNA, the CDR3 is TGTGCCAGCTCACGTGACCAAGAGACCCAGTACTTC.

This clonotype showed up many times. The chain is built from TRBV5-4 and TRBJ1-4; 8 bases match TRBD1. Germline assignment: CDR1 SGHNT and CDR2 YYREEE (reference sequence). This CDR3 spans 15 amino acids. J lost 6 bases, V lost 3 bases, and 7 bases had no gene match. CDR3 sequence reads: CASSSNRGLDEKLFF. The CDR3 nucleotides read TGTGCCAGCAGCTCTAACAGGGGGTTGGATGAAAAACTGTTTTTT.

At least ten counts were recorded for this clonotype. The chain is built from TRBV19 and TRBJ1-5, with TRBD1 as a possible D gene (5 bases). CDR3 length: 15 amino acids. Germline V gene data show CDR1 as LNHDA and CDR2 as SQIVND (reference sequence). V lost 8 bases, J lost 3 bases, and 17 bases lay in between. In DNA form, the CDR3 reads TGTGCCAGTGGCACGACCGGGGGGTACAATCAGCCCCAGCATTTT. Encoded protein: CASGTTGGYNQPQHF.

To note about this clonotype: A much larger clone sits a single nucleotide away, making a read error possible. The chain recombines TRBV29-1 with TRBJ1-2; 9 positions agree with TRBD1. The CDR3 length is 14 residues. Germline CDR1 is SQVTM and CDR2 is ANQGSEA. The CDR3 reads CGGGTGSVLDGYTF. DNA for the CDR3: TGCGGCGGCGGGACAGGGAGTGTTTTAGATGGCTACACCTTC.

This clonotype was observed many times. The CDR3 loop is CASTLTRAGETQYF. CDR3 DNA: TGTGCCAGCACCCTGACAAGGGCGGGAGAGACCCAGTACTTC. V gene TRBV5-6 combines with J gene TRBJ2-5; D may be TRBD2 (5 bases). The CDR3 length is 14 residues. CDR1 and CDR2 (germline): SGHDT, YYEEEE. The V end lost 6 bases, the J end lost 4 bases, and 16 bases lay between the germline ends.

For this clonotype: A junction end diverges from the germline sequence, so it may reflect a read error. The CDR3 sequence: CASCLARGNEQFF. In nucleotides, the CDR3 is TGTGCCAGCTGCTTAGCAAGAGGGAATGAGCAGTTCTTC. This chain connects TRBV7-2 to TRBJ2-1, with a tentative D call TRBD2 (5 bases). Per the germline V gene, CDR1 is SGHTA and CDR2 is FQGNSA. The length of the CDR3 is 13 residues.

This clonotype came up a few times. The chain uses TRBV5-1 and TRBJ2-7; 7 bases agree with TRBD2. Germline loops: CDR1 SGHRS, CDR2 YFSETQ. With 1 base clipped from V and 2 bases from J, the junction kept 6 bases outside the gene matches. The CDR3 is 15 residues long. CDR3 region: CASSLREGSTYEQYF. CDR3 DNA sequence: TGCGCCAGCAGCTTGAGGGAGGGGAGTACCTACGAGCAGTACTTC.